A single sample gave rise to the 16 T cell receptor beta chains below, sequenced in a study of read filtering for tumor transcriptome and immune sequencing (dated by TCRdb to the early 2020s). Sequencer: Illumina HiSeq 4000. TCR libraries were built from 400 to 450 ng RNA with the Immunoverse kit, using molecular barcoded adaptors covering alpha/delta and beta/gamma chains. TCRdb reprocessed the public reads (quality trimming at Q25 with fastp, clone calling with MiXCR) and kept in-frame beta chains. For every CDR3 protein sequence, its rows merge into one entry that carries the most common genes and DNA. Within this sample are fewer than 25,000 distinct CDR3 sequences, with around 20% of them counted one time only. Roughly 16% of the sample is taken by the ten largest. The source material was a population of CD138-negative cells sorted from bone marrow. The sample's cell subset or site, from its label and the paper: bone marrow mononuclear cells depleted of CD138+ plasma/myeloma cells by negative magnetic selection. The receptor source for this set is a donor at least 40 years old with multiple myeloma.

This clonotype showed up many times. The CDR3 nucleotides are TGTGCCAGTAGTATAGATTGGACCGCCGGCAATCAGCCCCAGCATTTT. It translates to CASSIDWTAGNQPQHF. This chain links TRBV19 with TRBJ1-5; D uncertain. The CDR3 totals 16 residues. The germline V gene has CDR1 LNHDA and CDR2 SQIVND (reference sequence). Trimming left V 0 bases short and J 2 bases short, with 11 bases between.

This clonotype has at least ten counts. The chain's CDR3 is CSARSYGEQYF. The CDR3 DNA is TGCAGTGCTAGGAGTTATGGGGAGCAGTACTTC. The chain carries TRBV20-1 and TRBJ2-7; no clear D gene. Trimming took off 3 bases at V and 7 bases at J, with 10 bases between the two ends. Germline V gene sequence: CDR1 DFQATT, CDR2 SNEGSKA (reference sequence). This CDR3 has 11 amino acids.

This clonotype occurred many times. The chain recombines TRBV30 with TRBJ2-7, with 9 bases lining up with TRBD2. CDR3 length: 14 residues. CDR1 and CDR2 from the germline V gene are GTSNPN and SVGIG (reference sequence). J lost 4 bases, V lost 3 bases, and 7 bases had no gene match. The CDR3, as DNA: TGTGCCTGGAGAAGACTAGCGGAACAATACGAGCAGTACTTC. It encodes CAWRRLAEQYEQYF.

This clonotype was recorded at least ten times. The chain combines TRBV27 with TRBJ1-1; no definite D call. The CDR3 has 13 residues. CDR1 and CDR2 (germline): MNHEY, SMNVEV (reference sequence). V gave up 5 bases and J gave up 0 bases, with 7 bases separating them. CDR3 sequence: CASSRTLNTEAFF. The DNA for the CDR3 is TGTGCCAGCAGTCGGACCCTGAACACTGAAGCTTTCTTT.

The chain joins TRBV19 to TRBJ1-5, with a tentative D call TRBD1 (6 bases). Trimming stripped 3 bases from V and 2 bases from J, with 14 bases between. The germline CDR1 and CDR2 sequences are LNHDA and SQIVND (reference sequence). The CDR3 extends over 16 amino acids. The CDR3 sequence: CASSISGALGNQPQHF. The CDR3 DNA reads TGTGCCAGTAGTATCTCGGGGGCGCTGGGCAATCAGCCCCAGCATTTT.

Ten or more counts support this clonotype. The V and J genes are TRBV5-4 and TRBJ2-5; D possibly uses TRBD1 or TRBD2 (5 bases each). Trimming pared 4 bases from V and 1 base from J, leaving 11 bases between. The CDR3 runs 14 residues. Germline CDR1 is SGHNT and CDR2 is YYREEE (reference sequence). The CDR3 DNA reads as TGTGCCAGCAGCCAACGGGACGGCCAAGAGACCCAGTACTTC. Translation gives CASSQRDGQETQYF.

This clonotype has at least ten counts. The chain carries TRBV6-2 or TRBV6-3 and TRBJ1-5; D uncertain. Germline loops: CDR1 MNHEY, CDR2 SVGEGT. CDR3 length: 13 residues. V was trimmed by 4 bases and J by 3 bases, leaving 7 bases between them. This chain's CDR3 is CASSLRDNQPQHF. The CDR3 DNA reads as TGTGCCAGCAGTTTGAGGGACAATCAGCCCCAGCATTTT.

Comments on this clonotype: One base away lies a much larger clone, so this may be a sequencing read error. This chain connects TRBV29-1 to TRBJ2-7; 7 bases line up with TRBD2. The CDR3 covers 15 residues. Germline values: CDR1 SQVTM, CDR2 ANQGSEA. This CDR3 is CGVEDTAGVVYEQYF. CDR3 bases: TGCGGCGTTGAAGATACGGCGGGAGTCGTCTACGAGCAGTACTTC.

This clonotype is medium-sized within its sample. This sequence joins TRBV20-1 and TRBJ2-1; D is unclear. V was trimmed by 2 bases and J by 2 bases, leaving 7 bases between them. The germline CDR1 and CDR2 sequences are DFQATT and SNEGSKA (reference sequence). This CDR3 comprises 13 residues. The CDR3 sequence: CSARQDPYNEQFF. CDR3 nucleotide sequence: TGCAGTGCTAGACAAGACCCCTACAATGAGCAGTTCTTC.

This clonotype has ten or more counts. This rearrangement joins TRBV10-3 to TRBJ2-1; TRBD2 might be the D (6 bases). Germline CDR1 reads ENHRY; CDR2 reads SYGVKD. The CDR3 is 15 residues long. V lost 0 bases and J lost 4, with 10 bases in between. CDR3 bases: TGTGCCATCAGTGAGTCGAGTAGCGGTTACAATGAGCAGTTCTTC. Translating it yields CAISESSSGYNEQFF.

This clonotype was observed once. The chain is built from TRBV7-9 and TRBJ1-2, with D maybe TRBD1 (5 bases). The CDR3 is made up of 12 amino acids. The V gene lost 0 bases and the J gene lost 6 bases, with 5 bases spanning the gap. Germline CDR1 is SEHNR and CDR2 is FQNEAQ (reference sequence). This chain's CDR3 is CASSLATDGYTF. Here the CDR3 DNA reads TGTGCCAGCAGCTTAGCGACAGATGGCTACACCTTC.

By share, this clonotype ranks as medium-sized (0.01 to 0.1%). The chain is built from TRBV2 and TRBJ2-1; TRBD1 matches at 7 bases. The V segment lost 6 bases and the J segment 6 bases; nucleotides outside the gene matches: 8. The CDR3 covers 14 residues. Germline values: CDR1 SNHLY, CDR2 FYNNEI. The CDR3: CASSPRQGGNEQFF. DNA of the CDR3: TGTGCCAGCAGCCCCCGACAGGGCGGCAATGAGCAGTTCTTC.

In its sample, this clonotype was seen many times. This chain links TRBV5-1 with TRBJ2-5, with TRBD2 matching 7 bases. Germline CDR1 and CDR2: SGHRS and YFSETQ. V trimming: 0 bases; J trimming: 2 bases; junction bases outside the gene matches: 4. The CDR3 totals 15 residues. This CDR3 is CASSLGGGGQETQYF. The CDR3 DNA is TGCGCCAGCAGCTTGGGGGGCGGGGGACAAGAGACCCAGTACTTC.

The chain links TRBV28 to TRBJ2-1; 8 bases are shared with TRBD2. The germline V gene encodes CDR1 MDHEN and CDR2 SYDVKM. The CDR3 loop spans 16 amino acids. J was trimmed by 4 bases and V by 6 bases; bases with no gene match: 11. In nucleotides, the CDR3 is TGTGCCAGCAGCCAAACCTCAGCGGGAGAATACAATGAGCAGTTCTTC. This codes for CASSQTSAGEYNEQFF.

Concerning this clonotype: A much bigger clone sits one base away, suggesting this may be a read error. CDR3 coding DNA: TGTGCCAGCAGTTCGCAGGGAGACTGGAACACTGTAGCTTTCTTT. Translating it yields CASSSQGDWNTVAFF. V is TRBV6-5 and J is TRBJ1-1; D possibly corresponds to TRBD1 (5 bases). This CDR3 contains 15 residues. The germline V gene encodes CDR1 MNHEY and CDR2 SVGAGI.

This clonotype occurred many times. V gene TRBV7-2 combines with J gene TRBJ2-1, with D maybe TRBD2 (5 bases). Looked up from germline, CDR1 is SGHTA and CDR2 is FQGNSA. This CDR3 has 13 residues. V was cut by 5 bases and J by 11 bases, with 16 bases left in between. The CDR3 protein is CASSPPSSVKQFF. The CDR3 DNA follows: TGTGCCAGCAGCCCCCCTAGCTCTGTGAAGCAGTTCTTC.